Listed here are 5 T cell receptor beta chains from one sample, sequenced in a study of post-analysis software for immune sequencing data. The TCR beta cDNA libraries carried unique molecular identifiers. TCRdb reanalysed the PCR reads using MiXCR and keeps one entry per CDR3 protein. Among 150,000 to 200,000 distinct CDR3 sequences listed, under 40% were seen once. The sample consisted of blood, taken after autologous hematopoietic stem cell transplantation. All receptors come from a girl aged 5 to 17 with multiple sclerosis.

Note on this clonotype: This could be a read error, since a much larger clone is one nucleotide away. The V gene is TRBV20-1, the J gene TRBJ2-7, with 7 bases fitting TRBD2. This CDR3 has 15 amino acids. The germline V gene encodes CDR1 DFQATT and CDR2 SNEGSKA (reference sequence). CDR3 in amino acids: CSARAGPSGSYKQYF. CDR3 coding DNA: TGCAGTGCTAGGGCGGGGCCTAGCGGCTCCTACAAGCAGTACTTC.

The rearrangement joins TRBV10-2 to TRBJ1-1; no definite D call. Trimming took 0 bases from V and 1 from J, leaving 15 bases between them. The CDR3 runs to 17 residues. CDR1 is WSHSY, CDR2 SAAADI, per germline. Here the CDR3 DNA reads TGCGCCAGCAGTGAGTCGAGGGATTCCCCTTGGAACACTGAAGCTTTCTTT. Protein: CASSESRDSPWNTEAFF.

Remarks on this clonotype: A junction end diverges from the germline sequence, so it may reflect a read error. The rearrangement joins TRBV7-8 to TRBJ2-2; a possible D gene is TRBD2 (6 bases). Germline assignment: CDR1 SGHVS and CDR2 FQNEAQ. The CDR3 spans 12 residues. Here the CDR3 DNA reads TGTGCCAGCAGTGGGACTTACGGGGAGCGGTTTTTT. The encoded protein is CASSGTYGERFF.

This clonotype has a count of ten or more. V is TRBV20-1 and J is TRBJ2-5; D gene uncertain. This CDR3 contains 14 residues. Trimming cost V 6 bases and J 5 bases, with 19 bases left between them. The germline gives CDR1 DFQATT, CDR2 SNEGSKA (reference sequence). The CDR3 DNA sequence: TGCAGTGCCCCCTCGCGCCGGAACCCGGAGACCCAGTACTTC. This gives the protein CSAPSRRNPETQYF.

The chain employs TRBV3-1 and TRBJ1-2; D may be TRBD1 (5 bases). This CDR3 contains 15 residues. Germline V gene sequence: CDR1 LGHDT, CDR2 YNNKEL (reference sequence). Trimming took 4 bases from V and 4 from J, leaving 16 bases between them. The CDR3 sequence: CASSPLGKGLYGYTF. CDR3 DNA sequence: TGTGCCAGCAGCCCACTAGGCAAGGGGCTCTATGGCTACACCTTC. The full variable domain, its missing parts supplied by reference TRBV3-1 and TRBJ1-2, is DTAVSQTPKYLVTQMGNDKSIKCEQNLGHDTMYWYKQDSKKFLKIMFSYNNKELIINETVPNRFSPKSPDKAHLNLHINSLELGDSAVYFCASSPLGKGLYGYTFGSGTRLTVV.